This T cell receptor beta chain emerged from a study of identical twins. Findings of the study overall: Cross-sectional statistics underpinned the conclusions; the same donors were not followed. In zero-insertion analyses, partial confounding could arise from invariant MAIT and iNKT cells. Modelling approaches yielded underestimates of out-of-frame TCR alpha sharing between monozygotic twins.

The CDR3 runs to 16 residues. V lost 0 bases and J 8 bases, leaving 16 bases between the germline ends. CDR1 and CDR2 from the germline V gene are LGHDT and YNNKEL (reference sequence). Comments on this clonotype: Its matching antigen is unknown.

Addition of a universal primer site occurred through template switching, and cDNA carried unique molecular identifiers. TCRdb reanalysed the 5' RACE reads using MiXCR and keeps one entry per CDR3 protein. The sample includes 1.5 million to 2 million distinct CDR3 sequences, around 33% seen only once; the top ten take about 0.27%. This receptor was taken from a newborn girl in good health. V is TRBV3-1 and J is TRBJ1-4; D may be TRBD1 (6 bases). The source material was cord blood. This CDR3 is CASSQDFYRVGEKLFF. The DNA of the CDR3 is TGTGCCAGCAGCCAAGATTTCTACAGGGTCGGGGAAAAACTGTTTTTT.